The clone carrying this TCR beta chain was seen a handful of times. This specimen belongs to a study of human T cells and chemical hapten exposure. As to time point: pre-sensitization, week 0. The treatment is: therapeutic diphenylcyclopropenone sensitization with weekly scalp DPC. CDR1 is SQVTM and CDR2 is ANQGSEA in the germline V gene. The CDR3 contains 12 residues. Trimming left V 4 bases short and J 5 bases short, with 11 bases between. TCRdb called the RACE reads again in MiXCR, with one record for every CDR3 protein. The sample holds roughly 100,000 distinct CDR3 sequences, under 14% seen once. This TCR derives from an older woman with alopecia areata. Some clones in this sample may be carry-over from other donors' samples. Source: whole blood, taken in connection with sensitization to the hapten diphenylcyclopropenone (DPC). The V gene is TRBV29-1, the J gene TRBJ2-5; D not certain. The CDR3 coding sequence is TGCAGCGTTGCCCAGGTTGGCGAGACCCAGTACTTC. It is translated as CSVAQVGETQYF.